This T cell receptor (beta chain) is from a study of cytomegalovirus exposure and HLA in healthy donors. The CDR3 length is 15 residues. Trimming pared 0 bases from V and 0 bases from J, leaving 7 bases between. Germline CDR1 and CDR2: SGDLS and YYNGEE. The study ran its PCR with 60 Vbeta and 13 Jbeta primers. TCRdb's table, derived via immunoSEQ multiplex PCR, lists solely in-frame clones and lacks some. The repertoire has roughly 130,000 clones, 80% of them found once; the top ten carry 3.3%. V usage is TRBV9 and J usage is TRBJ1-3; weak D call: TRBD1 (5 bases). The sequenced sample consisted of PBMCs. This TCR was recovered from a male donor in good health and CMV-seronegative. The CDR3 spells CASSVEGRSGNTIYF. CDR3 sequence (DNA): TGTGCCAGCAGCGTAGAGGGGCGCTCTGGAAACACCATATATTTT. Supplemented by reference TRBV9 and TRBJ1-3, the full variable domain reads DSGVTQTPKHLITATGQRVTLRCSPRSGDLSVYWYQQSLDQGLQFLIQYYNGEERAKGNILERFSAQQFPDLHSELNLSSLELGDSALYFCASSVEGRSGNTIYFGEGSWLTVV.